This T cell receptor beta chain was sequenced in a study of blood T cell repertoires in COVID-19. Across the whole study: Acute-phase and convalescent COVID-19 samples originated in the United States, Italy and Spain. T cells, B-cell-depleted T cells, or PBMCs supplied cDNA or gDNA.

Authors' processing steps: Amplification of reference gene primers provided the estimated nucleated cell counts. Here immunoSEQ multiplex PCR was the method, and the copy in TCRdb shows in-frame clones only, minus some. The V and J calls and clone size were taken over from that table, and D and trimming were inferred from the DNA. The sample lists hundreds of thousands of clones, around 84% seen once, with around 18% in the top ten. Trimming shortened V by 2 bases and J by 0 bases, and 7 bases separated the two germline ends. Germline loops: CDR1 MNHEY, CDR2 SVGEGT. The CDR3 runs 14 residues. The TCR comes from an elderly woman with active or convalescent COVID-19. The chain joins TRBV6-2 or TRBV6-3 to TRBJ1-1; D ambiguous. Sample: peripheral blood. CDR3 protein: CASSYREMNTEAFF. The CDR3 nucleotides are TGTGCCAGCAGTTACAGGGAGATGAACACTGAAGCTTTCTTT.